This entry concerns a single T cell receptor beta chain. Its cognate antigen is unknown. The data belong to a study of T cells expressing NK-cell markers. About the research overall: Seven of the eight sequenced donors were classified as HCMV-seropositive, and one was classified as seronegative.

General study points: Of the CD8+ T cell pool in five or six donors, about 1.0-7.0% was accounted for by dominant NKG2C+ clonotypes.

The authors made TCR beta cDNA libraries by 5'RACE template switching. This switching added a universal primer site and UMIs. Reprocessing the 5' RACE reads, TCRdb reports a single entry for every CDR3 protein and omits DNA. Its table records over 100,000 distinct CDR3 sequences. The CDR3 contains 13 residues. This TCR came from a woman aged 18 to 75 in good health. This sequence joins TRBV12-3 or TRBV12-4 and TRBJ2-3. Sequencing was carried out using blood T cells: a sorted CD56 or NKG2C T cell subset, CD4+ or CD8+ T cells, or bulk PBMC T cells (not recorded which). The CDR3 loop reads CASTTHSTDTQYF.